This T cell receptor beta chain was recovered during a study of PD-L1 blockade in urothelial cancer. The wider study: Blood was subjected to analysis at 3 weeks (second dose) and 6 weeks following treatment start.

Libraries were prepared by immunoSEQ multiplex PCR; TCRdb keeps only in-frame clonotypes and omits some of them. The data show some 25,000 clones, with 86% seen just once and 30% to 40% held by the top ten. The TCR was taken from a man aged 55-75 years with urothelial cancer. Sequencing used PBMCs, obtained around atezolizumab (anti-PD-L1) treatment.

The CDR3 coding sequence is TGTGCCAGCACAAGGACAGGGTTCCACGAGCAGTACTTC. Translating gives CASTRTGFHEQYF. The V gene is TRBV6-5, the J gene TRBJ2-7; TRBD1 agrees at 8 bases. Trimming cost V 7 bases and J 5 bases; bases outside gene matches: 7. Germline CDR1 and CDR2: MNHEY and SVGAGI. The CDR3 runs 13 residues.